This T cell receptor (beta chain) was sequenced during a study of sequential checkpoint blockade in melanoma. Trimming stripped 2 bases from V and 5 bases from J, with 9 bases between. The germline V gene has CDR1 MNHEY and CDR2 SMNVEV (reference sequence). This CDR3 region has 13 residues. Treatment here: randomized to nivolumab then ipilimumab (arm A) or the reverse (arm B). No patient had prior DNA-damaging chemotherapy. This clone was recorded only once. Using immunoSEQ multiplex PCR, the repertoire was profiled, and TCRdb retains in-frame clones only, with some absent. The sample records roughly 10,000 clones, around 78% being singletons.

V is TRBV27 and J is TRBJ1-1, with D possibly matching TRBD1 (5 bases). The sample was CD8+ T cells sorted from blood (inferred from file names), taken from a patient given nivolumab and ipilimumab in sequence. This TCR derives from a human donor with melanoma. Here the CDR3 reads CASSLRGSTEAFF. The CDR3 DNA sequence: TGTGCCAGCAGTTTAAGGGGCAGTACTGAAGCTTTCTTT.